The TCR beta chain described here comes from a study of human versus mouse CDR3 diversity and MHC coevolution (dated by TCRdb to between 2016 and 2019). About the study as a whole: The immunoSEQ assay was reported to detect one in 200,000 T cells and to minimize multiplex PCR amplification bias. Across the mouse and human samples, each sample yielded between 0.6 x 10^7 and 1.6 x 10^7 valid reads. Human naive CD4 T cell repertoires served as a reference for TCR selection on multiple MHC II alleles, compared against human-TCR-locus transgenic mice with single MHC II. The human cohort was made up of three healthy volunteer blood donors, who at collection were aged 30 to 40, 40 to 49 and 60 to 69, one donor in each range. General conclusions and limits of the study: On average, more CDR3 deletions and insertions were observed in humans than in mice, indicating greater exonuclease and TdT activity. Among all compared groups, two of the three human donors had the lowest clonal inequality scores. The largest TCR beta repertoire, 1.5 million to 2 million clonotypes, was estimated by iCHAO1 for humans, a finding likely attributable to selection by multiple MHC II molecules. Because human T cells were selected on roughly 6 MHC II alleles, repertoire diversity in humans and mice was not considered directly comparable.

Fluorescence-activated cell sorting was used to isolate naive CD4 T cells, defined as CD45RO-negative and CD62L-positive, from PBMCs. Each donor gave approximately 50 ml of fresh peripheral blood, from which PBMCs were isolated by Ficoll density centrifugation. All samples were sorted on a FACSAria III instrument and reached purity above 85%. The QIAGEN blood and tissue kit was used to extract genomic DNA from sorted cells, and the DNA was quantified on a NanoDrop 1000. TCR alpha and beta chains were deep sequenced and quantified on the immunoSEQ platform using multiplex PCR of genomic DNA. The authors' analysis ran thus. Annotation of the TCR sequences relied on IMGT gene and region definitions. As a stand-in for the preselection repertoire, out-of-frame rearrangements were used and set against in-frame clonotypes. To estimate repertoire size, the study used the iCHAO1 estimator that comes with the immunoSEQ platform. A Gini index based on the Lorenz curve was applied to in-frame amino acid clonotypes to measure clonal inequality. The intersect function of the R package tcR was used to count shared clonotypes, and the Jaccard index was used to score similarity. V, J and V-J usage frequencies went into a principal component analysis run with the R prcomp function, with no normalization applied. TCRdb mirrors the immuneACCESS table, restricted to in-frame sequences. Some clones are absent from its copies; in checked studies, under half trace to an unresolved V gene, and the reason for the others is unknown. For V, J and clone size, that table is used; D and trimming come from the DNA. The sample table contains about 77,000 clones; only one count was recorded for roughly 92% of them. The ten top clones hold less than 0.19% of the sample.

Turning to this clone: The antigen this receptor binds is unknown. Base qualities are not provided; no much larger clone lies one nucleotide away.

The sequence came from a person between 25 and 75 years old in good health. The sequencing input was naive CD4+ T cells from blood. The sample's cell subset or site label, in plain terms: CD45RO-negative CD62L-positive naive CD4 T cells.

The CDR3 reads as follows: CASSSIQGGNTEAFF. The nucleotide sequence is TGTGCCAGCAGTTCTATACAGGGTGGGAACACTGAAGCTTTCTTT. The chain is assembled from TRBV6-5 and TRBJ1-1; TRBD1 is a weak D gene call, 6 bases matching. V loses 4 bases, J loses 1 base, and the germline ends lie 13 bases apart. The CDR3, from cysteine to phenylalanine, totals 15 residues. Left in the record is the CDR3 DNA by itself, 45 bases read in frame from the first base. Taken from the germline V gene, the CDR1 and CDR2 loops are MNHEY and SVGAGI.